The entry below gives a single T cell receptor beta chain sequence along with its context. V was pared by 3 bases and J by 7 bases, with 16 bases between. CDR3 length: 15 amino acids. The germline gives CDR1 SGHTA, CDR2 FQGNSA. Original processing notes: Amplified reference gene primers provided the basis for estimating nucleated cell counts. Measured with immunoSEQ multiplex PCR; TCRdb has only the in-frame clones, and not every one. Clone size and the V and J calls come from that table; the DNA yielded D and trimming. The sample holds about 38,000 clones, around four fifths seen once. This sample is drawn from a study of blood T cell repertoires in COVID-19. On the study more broadly: From T cells, B-cell-depleted T cells, or PBMCs came the material, which was cDNA or gDNA.

Input material: peripheral blood. The V gene is TRBV7-2, the J gene TRBJ1-5; D gene ambiguous. This TCR derives from a man between 45 and 60 years old with active COVID-19. The CDR3 DNA reads TGTGCCAGCAGCTTGAGACTCTCCAATAGGCAGCCCCAGCATTTT. Its protein is CASSLRLSNRQPQHF.